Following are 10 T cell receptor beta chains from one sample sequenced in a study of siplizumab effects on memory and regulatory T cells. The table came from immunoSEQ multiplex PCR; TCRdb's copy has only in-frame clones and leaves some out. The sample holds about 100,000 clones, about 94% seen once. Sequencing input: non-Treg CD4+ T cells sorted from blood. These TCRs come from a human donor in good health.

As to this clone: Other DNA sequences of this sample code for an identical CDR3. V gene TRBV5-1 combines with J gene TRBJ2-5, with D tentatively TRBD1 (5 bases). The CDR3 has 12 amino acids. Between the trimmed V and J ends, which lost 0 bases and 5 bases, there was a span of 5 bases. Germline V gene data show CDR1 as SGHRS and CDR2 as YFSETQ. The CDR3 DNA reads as TGCGCCAGCAGCTTGGCAGGGGAGACCCAGTACTTC. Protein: CASSLAGETQYF.

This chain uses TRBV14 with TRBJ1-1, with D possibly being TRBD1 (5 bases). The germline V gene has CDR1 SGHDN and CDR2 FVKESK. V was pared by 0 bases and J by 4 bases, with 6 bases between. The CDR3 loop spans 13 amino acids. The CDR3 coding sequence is TGTGCCAGCAGCCAAGACAGGGCCACTGAAGCTTTCTTT. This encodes CASSQDRATEAFF.

CDR3 residues: CASSDSRGHEQFF. DNA of the CDR3: TGTGCCAGTAGTGATAGCAGGGGACATGAGCAGTTCTTC. The rearrangement links TRBV19 to TRBJ2-1; D is possibly TRBD1 (6 bases). In germline, CDR1 is LNHDA, CDR2 SQIVND (reference sequence). The CDR3 extends over 13 amino acids. V shed 5 bases and J shed 8 bases, with 13 bases lying between them.

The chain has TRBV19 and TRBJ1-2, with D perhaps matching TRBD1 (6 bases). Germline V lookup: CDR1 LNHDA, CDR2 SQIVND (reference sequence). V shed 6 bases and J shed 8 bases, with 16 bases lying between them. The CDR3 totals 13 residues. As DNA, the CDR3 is TGTGCCAGTAGCGTTAATCCCACAGGGGGCTACACCTTC. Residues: CASSVNPTGGYTF. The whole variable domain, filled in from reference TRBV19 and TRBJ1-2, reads DGGITQSPKYLFRKEGQNVTLSCEQNLNHDAMYWYRQDPGQGLRLIYYSQIVNDFQKGDIAEGYSVSREKKESFPLTVTSAQKNPTAFYLCASSVNPTGGYTFGSGTRLTVV.

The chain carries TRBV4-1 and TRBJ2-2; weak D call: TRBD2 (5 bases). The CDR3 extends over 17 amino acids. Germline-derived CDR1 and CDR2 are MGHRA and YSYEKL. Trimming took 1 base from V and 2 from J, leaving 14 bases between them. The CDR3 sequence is CASSQGRQRRNTGELFF. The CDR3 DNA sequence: TGCGCCAGCAGCCAAGGCAGGCAGCGGAGAAACACCGGGGAGCTGTTTTTT.

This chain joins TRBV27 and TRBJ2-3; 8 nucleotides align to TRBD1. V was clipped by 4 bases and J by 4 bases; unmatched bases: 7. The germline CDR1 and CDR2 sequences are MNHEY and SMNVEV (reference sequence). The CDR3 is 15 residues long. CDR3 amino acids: CASSSGQAFADTQYF. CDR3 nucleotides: TGTGCCAGCAGTTCGGGACAGGCTTTCGCAGATACGCAGTATTTT.

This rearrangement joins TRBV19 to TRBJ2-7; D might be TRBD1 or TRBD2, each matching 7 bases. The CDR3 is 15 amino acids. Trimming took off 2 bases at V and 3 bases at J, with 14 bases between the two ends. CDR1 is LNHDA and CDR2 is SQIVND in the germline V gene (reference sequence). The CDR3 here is CASSILPGGDYEQYF. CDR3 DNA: TGTGCCAGTAGTATATTGCCAGGGGGGGACTACGAGCAGTACTTC. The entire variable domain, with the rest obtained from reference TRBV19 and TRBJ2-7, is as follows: DGGITQSPKYLFRKEGQNVTLSCEQNLNHDAMYWYRQDPGQGLRLIYYSQIVNDFQKGDIAEGYSVSREKKESFPLTVTSAQKNPTAFYLCASSILPGGDYEQYFGPGTRLTVT.

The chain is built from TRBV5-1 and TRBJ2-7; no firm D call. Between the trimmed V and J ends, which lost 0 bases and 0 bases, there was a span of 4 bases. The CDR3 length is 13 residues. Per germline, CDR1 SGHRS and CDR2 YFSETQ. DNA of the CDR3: TGCGCCAGCAGCTTGGACACCTCCTACGAGCAGTACTTC. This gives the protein CASSLDTSYEQYF.

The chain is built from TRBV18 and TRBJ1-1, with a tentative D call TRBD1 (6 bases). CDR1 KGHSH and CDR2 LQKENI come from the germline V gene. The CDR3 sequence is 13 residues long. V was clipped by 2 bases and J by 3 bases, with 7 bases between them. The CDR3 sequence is CASSPNRDTEAFF. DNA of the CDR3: TGTGCCAGCTCACCAAACAGGGACACTGAAGCTTTCTTT.

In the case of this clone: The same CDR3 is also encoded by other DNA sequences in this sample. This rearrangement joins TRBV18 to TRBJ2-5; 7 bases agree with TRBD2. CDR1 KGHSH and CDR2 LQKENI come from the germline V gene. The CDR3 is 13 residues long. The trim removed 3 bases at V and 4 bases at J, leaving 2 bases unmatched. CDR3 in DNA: TGTGCCAGCTCACCGACGGGAGGAGAGACCCAGTACTTC. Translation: CASSPTGGETQYF.